This T cell receptor (beta chain) was identified during a study of vaccination and CD4 T cells after COVID-19. The wider study: Vaccinees got either two BNT162b2 doses or two mRNA-1273 doses.

Described treatment: approximately 9-day PBMC culture with coronavirus spike peptide pools or control peptides (ViraFEST assay). This CDR3 has 15 amino acids. From germline, CDR1 is KGHSH and CDR2 LQKENI. The junction had 5 bases not matched to a gene; V was cut back by 4 bases and J by 3 bases. Concerning this clonotype itself: Antigen: not known.

With the Oncomine TCR Beta short-read assay, DNA from cultured CD4+ T cells was sequenced. Someone extracted genomic DNA from cultured CD4+ T cells. TCRdb recomputed calls from the PCR reads with MiXCR, one row per CDR3 protein. The sample holds fewer than 20,000 distinct CDR3 sequences, 50% to 55% seen once. The genes are TRBV18 and TRBJ1-1; 10 bases line up with TRBD1. This receptor was obtained from a human donor who had recovered from COVID-19. Sample: CD4+ T cells from blood, cultured in vitro. The DNA of the CDR3 is TGTGCCAGCTCACTCGACAGGGGGCAGGACACTGAAGCTTTCTTT. Encoded protein: CASSLDRGQDTEAFF. The full variable domain, with the rest looked up from reference TRBV18 and TRBJ1-1, is NAGVMQNPRHLVRRRGQEARLRCSPMKGHSHVYWYRQLPEEGLKFMVYLQKENIIDESGMPKERFSAEFPKEGPSILRIQQVVRGDSAAYFCASSLDRGQDTEAFFGQGTRLTVV.